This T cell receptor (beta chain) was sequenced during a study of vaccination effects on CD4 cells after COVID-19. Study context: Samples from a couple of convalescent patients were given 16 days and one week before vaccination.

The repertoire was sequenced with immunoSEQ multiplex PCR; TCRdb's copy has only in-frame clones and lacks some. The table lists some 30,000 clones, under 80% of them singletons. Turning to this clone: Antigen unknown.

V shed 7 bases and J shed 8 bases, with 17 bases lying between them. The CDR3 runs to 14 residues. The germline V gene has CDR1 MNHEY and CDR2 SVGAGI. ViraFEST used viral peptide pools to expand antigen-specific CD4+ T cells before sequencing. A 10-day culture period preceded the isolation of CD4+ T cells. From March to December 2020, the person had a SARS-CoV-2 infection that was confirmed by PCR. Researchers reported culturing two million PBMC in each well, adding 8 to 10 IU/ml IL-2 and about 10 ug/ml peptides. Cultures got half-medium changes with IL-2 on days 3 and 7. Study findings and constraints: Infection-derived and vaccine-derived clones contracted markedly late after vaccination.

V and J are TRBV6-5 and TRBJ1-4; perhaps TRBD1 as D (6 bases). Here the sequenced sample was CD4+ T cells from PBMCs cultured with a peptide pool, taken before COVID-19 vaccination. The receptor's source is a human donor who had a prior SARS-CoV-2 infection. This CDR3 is CASKTSGAREKLFF. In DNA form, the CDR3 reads TGTGCCAGCAAAACGTCGGGGGCGAGAGAAAAACTGTTTTTT.